This T cell receptor (beta chain) was obtained from a study of Ad26.COV2.S vaccination and SARS-CoV-2 variants. General study findings and limits: Participants in the vaccine arm had higher spike-specific TCR breadth; placebo recipients had lower. Reported findings describe substantial breadth in spike-specific CD8+ and CD4+ T cell responses following vaccination.

This clone was recorded a few times. Its target is unknown. Repertoires were generated with immunoSEQ multiplex PCR, while TCRdb's copy carries only in-frame clones and drops some. The repertoire holds 75,000 to 100,000 clones, more than 70% seen once, with roughly 15% in the top ten. This CDR3 spans 17 amino acids. The V gene's germline CDR1 is SGHVS and CDR2 FQNEAQ. V was trimmed by 0 bases and J by 0 bases, leaving 12 bases between them. The V call is TRBV7-8, the J call TRBJ1-3; D is unresolved. The receptor was isolated from a human donor who had recovered from COVID-19. Source: peripheral blood, taken after recovery from COVID-19. The CDR3 loop is CASSLALRGGSGNTIYF. CDR3 in DNA: TGTGCCAGCAGCTTAGCCCTTCGAGGAGGCTCTGGAAACACCATATATTTT.